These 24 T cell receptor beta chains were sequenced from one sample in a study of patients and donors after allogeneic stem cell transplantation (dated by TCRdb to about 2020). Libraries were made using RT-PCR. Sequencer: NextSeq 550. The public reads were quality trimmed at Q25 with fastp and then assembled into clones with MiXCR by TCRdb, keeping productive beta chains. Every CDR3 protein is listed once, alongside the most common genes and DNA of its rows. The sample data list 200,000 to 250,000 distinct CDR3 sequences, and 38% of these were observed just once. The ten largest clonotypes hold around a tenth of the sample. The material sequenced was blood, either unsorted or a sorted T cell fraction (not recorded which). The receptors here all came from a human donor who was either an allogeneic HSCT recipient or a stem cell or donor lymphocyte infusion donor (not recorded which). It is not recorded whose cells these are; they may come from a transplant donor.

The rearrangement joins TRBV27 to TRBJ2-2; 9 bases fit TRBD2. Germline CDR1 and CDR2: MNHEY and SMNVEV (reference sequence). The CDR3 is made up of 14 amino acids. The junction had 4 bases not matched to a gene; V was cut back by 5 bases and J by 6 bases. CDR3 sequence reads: CASSSGGWSGELFF. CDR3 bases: TGTGCCAGCAGTAGCGGGGGGTGGTCCGGGGAGCTGTTTTTT.

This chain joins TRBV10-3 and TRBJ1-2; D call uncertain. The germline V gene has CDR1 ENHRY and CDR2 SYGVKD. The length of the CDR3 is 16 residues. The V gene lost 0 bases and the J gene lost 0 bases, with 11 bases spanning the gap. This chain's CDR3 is CAISESNAKANYGYTF. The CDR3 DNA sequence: TGTGCCATCAGTGAGTCGAACGCGAAAGCTAACTATGGCTACACCTTC.

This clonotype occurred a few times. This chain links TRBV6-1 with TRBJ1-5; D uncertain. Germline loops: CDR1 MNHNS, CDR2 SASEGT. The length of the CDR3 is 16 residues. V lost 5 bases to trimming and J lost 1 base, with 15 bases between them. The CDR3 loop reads CASSSRVGLSNQPQHF. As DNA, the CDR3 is TGTGCCAGCAGTTCCCGCGTGGGTTTGAGCAATCAGCCCCAGCATTTT.

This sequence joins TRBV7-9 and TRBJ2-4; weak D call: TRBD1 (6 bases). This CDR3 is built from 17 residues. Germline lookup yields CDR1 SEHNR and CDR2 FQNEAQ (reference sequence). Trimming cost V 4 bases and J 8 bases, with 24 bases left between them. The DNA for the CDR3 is TGTGCCAGCAGCTCGATCCGGGACACCACGGTTGAGGACATTCAGTACTTC. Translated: CASSSIRDTTVEDIQYF.

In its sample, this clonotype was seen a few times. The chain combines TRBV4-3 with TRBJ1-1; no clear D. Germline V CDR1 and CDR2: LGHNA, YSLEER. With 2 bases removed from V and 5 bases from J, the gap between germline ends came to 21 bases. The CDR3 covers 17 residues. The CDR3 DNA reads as TGCGCCAGCAGCCAACTGACTGCAACGGCAGGACGAACTGAAGCTTTCTTT. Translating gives CASSQLTATAGRTEAFF.

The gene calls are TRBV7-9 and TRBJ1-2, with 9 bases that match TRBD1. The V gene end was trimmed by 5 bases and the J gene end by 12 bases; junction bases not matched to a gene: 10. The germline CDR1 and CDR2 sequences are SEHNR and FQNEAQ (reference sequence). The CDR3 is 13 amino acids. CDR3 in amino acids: CASSGTGGVLDTF. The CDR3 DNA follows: TGTGCCAGCAGCGGAACAGGGGGCGTTCTTGACACCTTC.

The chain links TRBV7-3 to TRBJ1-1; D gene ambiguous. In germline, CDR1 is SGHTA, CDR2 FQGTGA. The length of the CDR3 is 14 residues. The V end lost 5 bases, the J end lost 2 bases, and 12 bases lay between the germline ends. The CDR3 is CASSLAGINTEAFF. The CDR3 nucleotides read TGTGCCAGCAGCCTCGCAGGAATTAACACTGAAGCTTTCTTT.

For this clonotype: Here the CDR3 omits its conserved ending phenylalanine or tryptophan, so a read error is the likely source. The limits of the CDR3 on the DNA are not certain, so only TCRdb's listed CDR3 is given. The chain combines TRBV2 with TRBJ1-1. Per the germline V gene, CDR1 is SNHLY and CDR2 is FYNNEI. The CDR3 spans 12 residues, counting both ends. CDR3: CASSVSASTLST.

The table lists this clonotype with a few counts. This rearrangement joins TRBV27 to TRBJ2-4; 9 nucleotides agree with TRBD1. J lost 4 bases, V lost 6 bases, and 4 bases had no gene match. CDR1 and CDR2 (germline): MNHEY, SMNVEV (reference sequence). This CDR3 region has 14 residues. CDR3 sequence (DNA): TGTGCCAGCAGGCCCGGACAGGGGAAAAACATTCAGTACTTC. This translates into CASRPGQGKNIQYF.

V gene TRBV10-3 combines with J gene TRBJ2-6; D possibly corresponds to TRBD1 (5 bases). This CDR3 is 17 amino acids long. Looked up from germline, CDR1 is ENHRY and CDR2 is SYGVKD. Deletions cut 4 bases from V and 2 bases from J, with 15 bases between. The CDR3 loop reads CAISARSGLPGANVLTF. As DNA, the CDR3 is TGTGCCATCAGTGCCCGTTCAGGGCTTCCTGGGGCCAACGTCCTGACTTTC.

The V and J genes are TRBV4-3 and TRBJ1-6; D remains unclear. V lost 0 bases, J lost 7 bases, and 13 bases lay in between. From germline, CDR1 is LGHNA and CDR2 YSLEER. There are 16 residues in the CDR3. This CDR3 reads CASSQEIRVTNSPLHF. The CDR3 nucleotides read TGCGCCAGCAGCCAAGAGATTCGGGTGACAAATTCACCCCTCCACTTT.

CDR3 loop: CAISDRQAINPPLHF. DNA for the CDR3: TGTGCCATCAGTGACCGACAGGCCATAAATCCACCCCTCCACTTT. The rearrangement joins TRBV10-3 to TRBJ1-6; D might be TRBD1 (6 bases). This CDR3 has 15 residues. Looked up from germline, CDR1 is ENHRY and CDR2 is SYGVKD. Trimming took 3 bases from V and 11 from J, leaving 17 bases between them.

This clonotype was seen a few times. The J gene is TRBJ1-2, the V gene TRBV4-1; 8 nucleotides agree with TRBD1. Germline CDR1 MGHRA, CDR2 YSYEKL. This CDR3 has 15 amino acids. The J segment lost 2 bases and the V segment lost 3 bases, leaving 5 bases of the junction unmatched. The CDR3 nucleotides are TGCGCCAGCAGCCACAAGACAGGGGAGAACTATGGCTACACCTTC. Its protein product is CASSHKTGENYGYTF.

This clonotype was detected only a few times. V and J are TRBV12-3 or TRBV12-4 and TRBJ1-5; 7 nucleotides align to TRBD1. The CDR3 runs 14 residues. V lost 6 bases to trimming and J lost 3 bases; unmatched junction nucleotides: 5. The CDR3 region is CASSYTGVNQPQHF. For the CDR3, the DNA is TGTGCCAGCAGCTACACAGGGGTCAATCAGCCCCAGCATTTT.

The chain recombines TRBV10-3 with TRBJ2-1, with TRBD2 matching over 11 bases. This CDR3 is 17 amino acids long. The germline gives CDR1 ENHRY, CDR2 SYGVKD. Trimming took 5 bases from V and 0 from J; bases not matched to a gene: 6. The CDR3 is CAISPTSGVVSYNEQFF. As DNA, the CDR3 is TGTGCCATCAGTCCGACTAGCGGGGTGGTCTCCTACAATGAGCAGTTCTTC.

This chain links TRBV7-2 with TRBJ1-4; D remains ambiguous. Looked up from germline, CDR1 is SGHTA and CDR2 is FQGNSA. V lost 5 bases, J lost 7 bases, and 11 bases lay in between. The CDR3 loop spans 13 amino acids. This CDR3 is CASSPRVGEKLFF. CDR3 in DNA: TGTGCCAGCAGCCCCCGGGTGGGTGAAAAACTGTTTTTT.

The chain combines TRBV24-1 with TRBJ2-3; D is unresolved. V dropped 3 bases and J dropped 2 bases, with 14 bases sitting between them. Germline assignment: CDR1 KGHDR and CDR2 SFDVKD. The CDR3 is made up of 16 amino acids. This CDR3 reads CATSDRKVGNTDTQYF. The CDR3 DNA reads TGTGCCACCAGTGATAGGAAAGTGGGAAACACAGATACGCAGTATTTT.

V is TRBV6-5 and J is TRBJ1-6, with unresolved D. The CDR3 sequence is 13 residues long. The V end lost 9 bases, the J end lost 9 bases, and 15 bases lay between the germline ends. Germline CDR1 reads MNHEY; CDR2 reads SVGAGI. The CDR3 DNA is TGTGCCAGTCTTCCCCGTCGCGGTTCACCCCTCCACTTT. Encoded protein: CASLPRRGSPLHF.

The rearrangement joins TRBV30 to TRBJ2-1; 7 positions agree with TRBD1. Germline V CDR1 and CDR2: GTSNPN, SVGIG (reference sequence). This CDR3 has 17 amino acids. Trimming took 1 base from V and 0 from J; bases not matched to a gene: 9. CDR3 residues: CAWSGQGGYSSYNEQFF. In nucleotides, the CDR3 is TGTGCCTGGAGTGGACAGGGTGGATACAGCTCCTACAATGAGCAGTTCTTC. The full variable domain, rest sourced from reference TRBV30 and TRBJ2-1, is SQTIHQWPATLVQPVGSPLSLECTVEGTSNPNLYWYRQAAGRGLQLLFYSVGIGQISSEVPQNLSASRPQDRQFILSSKKLLLSDSGFYLCAWSGQGGYSSYNEQFFGPGTRLTVL.

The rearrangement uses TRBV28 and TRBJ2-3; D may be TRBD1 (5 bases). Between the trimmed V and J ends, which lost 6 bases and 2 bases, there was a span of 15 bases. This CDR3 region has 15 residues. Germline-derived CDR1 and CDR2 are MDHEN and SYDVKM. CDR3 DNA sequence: TGTGCCAGCAGAGCTGACAGACCTATCACAGATACGCAGTATTTT. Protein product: CASRADRPITDTQYF.

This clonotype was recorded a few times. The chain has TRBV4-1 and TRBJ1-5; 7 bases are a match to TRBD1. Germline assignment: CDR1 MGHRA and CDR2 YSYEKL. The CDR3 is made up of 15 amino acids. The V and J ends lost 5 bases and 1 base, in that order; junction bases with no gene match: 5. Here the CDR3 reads CASSDREWSNQPQHF. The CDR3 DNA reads TGCGCCAGCAGCGACAGGGAGTGGAGCAATCAGCCCCAGCATTTT.

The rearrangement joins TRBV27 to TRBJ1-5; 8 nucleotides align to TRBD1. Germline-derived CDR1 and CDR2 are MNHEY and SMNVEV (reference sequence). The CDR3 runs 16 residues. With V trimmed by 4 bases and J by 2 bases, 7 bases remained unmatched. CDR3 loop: CASSYGQGLGNQPQHF. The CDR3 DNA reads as TGTGCCAGCAGTTACGGACAGGGCTTGGGCAATCAGCCCCAGCATTTT.

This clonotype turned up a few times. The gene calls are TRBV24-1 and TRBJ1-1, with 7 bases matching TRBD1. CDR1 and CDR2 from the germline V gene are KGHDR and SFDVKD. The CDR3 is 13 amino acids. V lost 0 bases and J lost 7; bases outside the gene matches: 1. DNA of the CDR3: TGTGCCACCAGTGATTTGGGGGACAGTGAAGCTTTCTTT. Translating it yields CATSDLGDSEAFF.

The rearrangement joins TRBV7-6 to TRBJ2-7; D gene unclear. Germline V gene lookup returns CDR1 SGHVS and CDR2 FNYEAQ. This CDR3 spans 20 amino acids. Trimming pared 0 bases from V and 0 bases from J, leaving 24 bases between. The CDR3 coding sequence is TGTGCCAGCAGCTTAGCGCCCCGAATTCAGAAAACCACCTCCTCCTACGAGCAGTACTTC. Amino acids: CASSLAPRIQKTTSSYEQYF.